The 16 T cell receptor beta chains below were found in one sample sequenced in a study of beta chain features in type 1 diabetes. Expressed TCRB transcripts got sequenced, as all isolated RNA was reverse transcribed. Sequencing used immunoSEQ multiplex PCR; TCRdb keeps in-frame clones, though not all of them. Of under 800,000 clones in the sample, less than 20% are singletons; the top ten hold about 0.087%. Sample: naive CD4+ T cells from blood. The receptors were sampled from a young man in good health.

This clone has only a few counts. The rearrangement uses TRBV9 and TRBJ1-1; D is undetermined. The CDR3 is 15 residues long. Deletions cut 2 bases from V and 2 bases from J, with 13 bases between. CDR1 is SGDLS, CDR2 YYNGEE, per germline. The CDR3 DNA reads TGTGCCAGCAGCGTGGACCGGACGGGTAACACTGAAGCTTTCTTT. Amino acid sequence: CASSVDRTGNTEAFF.

This chain uses TRBV29-1 with TRBJ1-2; D gene uncertain. CDR3 size: 12 residues. Germline V gene data show CDR1 as SQVTM and CDR2 as ANQGSEA. V lost 6 bases and J lost 4, with 12 bases in between. In nucleotides, the CDR3 is TGCAGCGTGGGTATTCCGGCCTATGGCTACACCTTC. The encoded protein is CSVGIPAYGYTF.

This chain joins TRBV28 and TRBJ2-1; D is perhaps TRBD1 (5 bases). Germline loops: CDR1 MDHEN, CDR2 SYDVKM. The CDR3 contains 16 residues. V lost 8 bases, J lost 2 bases, and 19 bases lay in between. The CDR3 loop is CASYVGRRAPYNEQFF. In DNA form, the CDR3 reads TGTGCCAGCTACGTGGGTCGCAGGGCACCCTACAATGAGCAGTTCTTC.

This clone was observed a handful of times. This chain joins TRBV4-1 and TRBJ1-3; D uncertain. CDR3 length equals 17 residues. Germline V gene data show CDR1 as MGHRA and CDR2 as YSYEKL. Trimming cost V 0 bases and J 1 base, with 13 bases left between them. CDR3 protein: CASSQDVKASSGNTIYF. The CDR3 DNA is TGCGCCAGCAGCCAAGATGTAAAGGCGTCGTCTGGAAACACCATATATTTT.

J is TRBJ1-1 and V is TRBV14; TRBD1 aligns across 8 bases. In germline, CDR1 is SGHDN, CDR2 FVKESK. This CDR3 region has 17 residues. After removal of 4 bases from V and 4 bases from J, the junction contained 14 bases not matched to a gene. The CDR3 sequence: CASSPMGTGRWGTEAFF. The CDR3 DNA reads TGTGCCAGCAGCCCGATGGGGACAGGACGGTGGGGCACTGAAGCTTTCTTT.

V and J are TRBV7-9 and TRBJ2-5, with D hard to call. The CDR3 contains 11 residues. CDR1 and CDR2 from the germline V gene are SEHNR and FQNEAQ (reference sequence). V lost 6 bases, J lost 5 bases, and 7 bases lay in between. CDR3 in DNA: TGTGCCAGCAGTTTACATGAGACCCAGTACTTC. Its protein is CASSLHETQYF. The full variable domain, rest sourced from reference TRBV7-9 and TRBJ2-5, is DTGVSQNPRHKITKRGQNVTFRCDPISEHNRLYWYRQTLGQGPEFLTYFQNEAQLEKSRLLSDRFSAERPKGSFSTLEIQRTEQGDSAMYLCASSLHETQYFGPGTRLLVL.

This clone was seen more than once but under ten times. V gene TRBV13 combines with J gene TRBJ2-7; a weak D match, TRBD2 (5 bases). Germline V gene lookup returns CDR1 PRHDT and CDR2 FYEKMQ (reference sequence). The CDR3 covers 12 residues. With 8 bases removed from V and 5 bases from J, the gap between germline ends came to 13 bases. CDR3 sequence (DNA): TGTGCCAGCCCGGACGGGGTGCACGAGCAGTACTTC. Amino acid sequence: CASPDGVHEQYF.

This chain uses TRBV30 with TRBJ1-2, with D unresolved. The CDR3 sequence is 14 residues long. Trimming stripped 0 bases from V and 0 bases from J, with 8 bases between. Germline CDR1 and CDR2: GTSNPN and SVGIG (reference sequence). CDR3 residues: CAWSVRLANYGYTF. The CDR3 nucleotides are TGTGCCTGGAGTGTACGTCTTGCTAACTATGGCTACACCTTC.

The chain joins TRBV6-1 to TRBJ2-7, with 13 bases identical to TRBD2. After removal of 3 bases from V and 4 bases from J, the junction contained 12 bases not matched to a gene. The CDR3 is 18 amino acids. CDR1 and CDR2 (germline): MNHNS, SASEGT. The CDR3 nucleotides read TGTGCCAGCAGTGAGGAGAGACTAGCGGGAGGCCGTGGGTACGAGCAGTACTTC. Its translation: CASSEERLAGGRGYEQYF.

This clone was found a few times. The chain carries TRBV9 and TRBJ1-1; 12 nucleotides align to TRBD1. Germline V gives CDR1 SGDLS, CDR2 YYNGEE. V lost 0 bases and J lost 8; bases outside the gene matches: 5. The CDR3 has 15 residues. Here the CDR3 DNA reads TGTGCCAGCAGCGTAGAAGGGACAGGGGGCCGGGAAGCTTTCTTT. Translation: CASSVEGTGGREAFF.

As to this clone: Other nucleotide sequences in the sample specify the same CDR3. In DNA form, the CDR3 reads TGTGCCAGCTCCCGGGACAGGGGTTTCTACGAGCAGTACTTC. Amino acid sequence: CASSRDRGFYEQYF. The V call is TRBV7-2, the J call TRBJ2-7; 10 bases are a match to TRBD1. Trimming removed 8 bases from V and 3 bases from J; junction bases left unmatched: 7. The CDR3 contains 14 residues. Germline values: CDR1 SGHTA, CDR2 FQGNSA.

The CDR3 loop reads CASSLVKASSGNTIYF. The CDR3 nucleotides read TGTGCCAGCAGCTTAGTGAAGGCCAGCTCTGGAAACACCATATATTTT. This chain uses TRBV7-2 with TRBJ1-3; D is ambiguous. The germline gives CDR1 SGHTA, CDR2 FQGNSA. The V and J ends lost 1 base and 0 bases respectively, with 10 bases between them. The CDR3 covers 16 residues.

This clone came up a few times. The chain combines TRBV18 with TRBJ2-2; TRBD1 matches 7 bases. Germline V CDR1 and CDR2: KGHSH, LQKENI. This CDR3 is built from 15 residues. J was trimmed by 4 bases and V by 3 bases; bases with no gene match: 5. The CDR3 region is CASSPRDSSTGELFF. The DNA of the CDR3 is TGTGCCAGCTCACCTAGGGACAGCAGCACCGGGGAGCTGTTTTTT.

The sample holds a few counts of this clone. The chain couples TRBV29-1 to TRBJ1-5; D gene unclear. Trimming cost V 4 bases and J 0 bases, with 13 bases left between them. The CDR3 has 15 amino acids. CDR1 SQVTM and CDR2 ANQGSEA come from the germline V gene. CDR3 nucleotides: TGCAGCGTTGGTCAGGACCTCTATAGCAATCAGCCCCAGCATTTT. Translating it yields CSVGQDLYSNQPQHF.

The rearrangement links TRBV7-3 to TRBJ2-2; a weak D match, TRBD2 (5 bases). The CDR3 spans 15 residues. V gave up 0 bases and J gave up 3 bases, with 8 bases separating them. Germline CDR1 and CDR2: SGHTA and FQGTGA. The CDR3 loop reads CASSLTPGDTGELFF. The CDR3 bases are TGTGCCAGCAGCTTAACGCCCGGGGACACCGGGGAGCTGTTTTTT.

The chain employs TRBV27 and TRBJ2-3; the D is unclear. This CDR3 has 15 amino acids. V shed 2 bases and J shed 0 bases, with 9 bases lying between them. Germline values: CDR1 MNHEY, CDR2 SMNVEV (reference sequence). CDR3 nucleotides: TGTGCCAGCAGTTTAGTCCAGACTAGCACAGATACGCAGTATTTT. Its protein product is CASSLVQTSTDTQYF.